This T cell receptor beta chain was obtained from a study of shared clonotypes between healthy human individuals. In germline, CDR1 is LNHDA, CDR2 SQIVND (reference sequence). There are 10 residues in the CDR3. The protocol was immunoSEQ multiplex PCR, while the TCRdb copy is restricted to in-frame clones and leaves out a portion. The sample holds over a million clones, approximately 96% seen once. Details on this clone: Mismatch with germline at one junction end may stem from a read error.

Sequenced: naive CD4+ T cells sorted from blood. Noted subset: CD45RA+ positively selected. This TCR was recovered from a man aged 25 to 40 in good health. V gene TRBV19 combines with J gene TRBJ2-5, with D unclear. CDR3 nucleotide sequence: TGTGCCAGTAGTATGGTCTGGAGCCACTTC. Encoded protein: CASSMVWSHF.